The source of this T cell receptor beta chain is a study of cytomegalovirus exposure and HLA in healthy donors. Study-level points and caveats: In a later analysis, parvovirus B19, influenza, CMV and Epstein-Barr virus appeared linked to several top co-occurrence clusters.

Comments on this clone: Its antigen is unidentified.

The PCR had 60 Vbeta and 13 Jbeta primers. Only in-frame clones appear in the TCRdb table, and some are missing; sequencing was by immunoSEQ multiplex PCR. Of 210,000 or so clones listed, approximately 78% are singletons. The receptor was isolated from a boy younger than 18 in good health and CMV-seronegative. The specimen sequenced was PBMCs.

The CDR3 reads CASSLVSSTGELFF. DNA of the CDR3: TGTGCCAGCAGCTTAGTTTCCTCTACCGGGGAGCTGTTTTTT. This sequence joins TRBV11-3 and TRBJ2-2, with no clear D. The V end was cut by 1 base, the J end by 5 bases, with 8 bases between. Germline V lookup: CDR1 SGHNT, CDR2 YENEEA. The CDR3 consists of 14 residues.